This T cell receptor beta chain comes out of a study of blood T cell repertoires in COVID-19. Looking at the study overall: Spain, Italy and the United States supplied samples that represented acute and convalescent COVID-19. T cells, B-cell-depleted T cells, or PBMCs provided the cDNA or gDNA that served as material.

This CDR3 has 18 amino acids. TCRdb's table, derived via immunoSEQ multiplex PCR, lists solely in-frame clones and lacks some. This sample carries more than 110,000 clones, approximately 86% of them seen once, and the ten largest clones take 5.4%. The rearrangement uses TRBV21-1 and TRBJ2-3; TRBD2, the table's D call, lacks a check against the DNA. TRBV21-1 is marked as a pseudogene. The receptor comes from a human donor in a cohort sampled during active COVID-19. What was sequenced was peripheral blood. The CDR3 region has the DNA TGTGCCAGCAGCAAAGGCGATACGCGGGAGGGACCGGCAGATACGCAGTATTTT. As protein: CASSKGDTREGPADTQYF.